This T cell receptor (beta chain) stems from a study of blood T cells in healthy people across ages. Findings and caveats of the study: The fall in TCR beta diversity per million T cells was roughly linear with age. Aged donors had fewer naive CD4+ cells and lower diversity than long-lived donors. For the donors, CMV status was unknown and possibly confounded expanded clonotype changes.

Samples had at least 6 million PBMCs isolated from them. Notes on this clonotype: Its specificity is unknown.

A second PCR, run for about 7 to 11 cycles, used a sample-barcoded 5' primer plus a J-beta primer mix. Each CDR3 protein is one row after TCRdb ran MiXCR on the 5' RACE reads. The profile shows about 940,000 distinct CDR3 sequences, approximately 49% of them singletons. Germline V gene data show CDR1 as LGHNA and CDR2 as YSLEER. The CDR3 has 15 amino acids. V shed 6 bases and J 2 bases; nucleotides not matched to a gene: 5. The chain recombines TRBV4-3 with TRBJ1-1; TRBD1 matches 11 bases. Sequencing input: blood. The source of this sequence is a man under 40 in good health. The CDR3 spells CASSRWTGGNTEAFF. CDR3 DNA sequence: TGCGCCAGCAGTCGATGGACAGGGGGCAACACTGAAGCTTTCTTT.